This entry describes one T cell receptor (beta chain). This specimen belongs to a study of cytomegalovirus exposure and HLA in healthy donors. Primers included in the PCR were 60 Vbeta and 13 Jbeta primers. TCRdb's table, derived via immunoSEQ multiplex PCR, lists solely in-frame clones and lacks some. This sample has a few hundred thousand clones, with about 77% found just once. V was shortened by 1 base and J by 6 bases, with 13 bases between the two germline ends. There are 14 residues in the CDR3. The germline V gene has CDR1 SGHRS and CDR2 YFSETQ. This sequence joins TRBV5-1 and TRBJ1-2; D call uncertain. Material: PBMCs. This receptor was identified in a woman in her 30s in good health and CMV-seronegative. In DNA, the CDR3 is TGCGCCAGCAGCTTGTCCGAGGCCACGGATGGCTACACCTTC. Residues: CASSLSEATDGYTF. Using reference TRBV5-1 and TRBJ1-2 for the parts outside the CDR3, the full variable domain is KAGVTQTPRYLIKTRGQQVTLSCSPISGHRSVSWYQQTPGQGLQFLFEYFSETQRNKGNFPGRFSGRQFSNSRSEMNVSTLELGDSALYLCASSLSEATDGYTFGSGTRLTVV.